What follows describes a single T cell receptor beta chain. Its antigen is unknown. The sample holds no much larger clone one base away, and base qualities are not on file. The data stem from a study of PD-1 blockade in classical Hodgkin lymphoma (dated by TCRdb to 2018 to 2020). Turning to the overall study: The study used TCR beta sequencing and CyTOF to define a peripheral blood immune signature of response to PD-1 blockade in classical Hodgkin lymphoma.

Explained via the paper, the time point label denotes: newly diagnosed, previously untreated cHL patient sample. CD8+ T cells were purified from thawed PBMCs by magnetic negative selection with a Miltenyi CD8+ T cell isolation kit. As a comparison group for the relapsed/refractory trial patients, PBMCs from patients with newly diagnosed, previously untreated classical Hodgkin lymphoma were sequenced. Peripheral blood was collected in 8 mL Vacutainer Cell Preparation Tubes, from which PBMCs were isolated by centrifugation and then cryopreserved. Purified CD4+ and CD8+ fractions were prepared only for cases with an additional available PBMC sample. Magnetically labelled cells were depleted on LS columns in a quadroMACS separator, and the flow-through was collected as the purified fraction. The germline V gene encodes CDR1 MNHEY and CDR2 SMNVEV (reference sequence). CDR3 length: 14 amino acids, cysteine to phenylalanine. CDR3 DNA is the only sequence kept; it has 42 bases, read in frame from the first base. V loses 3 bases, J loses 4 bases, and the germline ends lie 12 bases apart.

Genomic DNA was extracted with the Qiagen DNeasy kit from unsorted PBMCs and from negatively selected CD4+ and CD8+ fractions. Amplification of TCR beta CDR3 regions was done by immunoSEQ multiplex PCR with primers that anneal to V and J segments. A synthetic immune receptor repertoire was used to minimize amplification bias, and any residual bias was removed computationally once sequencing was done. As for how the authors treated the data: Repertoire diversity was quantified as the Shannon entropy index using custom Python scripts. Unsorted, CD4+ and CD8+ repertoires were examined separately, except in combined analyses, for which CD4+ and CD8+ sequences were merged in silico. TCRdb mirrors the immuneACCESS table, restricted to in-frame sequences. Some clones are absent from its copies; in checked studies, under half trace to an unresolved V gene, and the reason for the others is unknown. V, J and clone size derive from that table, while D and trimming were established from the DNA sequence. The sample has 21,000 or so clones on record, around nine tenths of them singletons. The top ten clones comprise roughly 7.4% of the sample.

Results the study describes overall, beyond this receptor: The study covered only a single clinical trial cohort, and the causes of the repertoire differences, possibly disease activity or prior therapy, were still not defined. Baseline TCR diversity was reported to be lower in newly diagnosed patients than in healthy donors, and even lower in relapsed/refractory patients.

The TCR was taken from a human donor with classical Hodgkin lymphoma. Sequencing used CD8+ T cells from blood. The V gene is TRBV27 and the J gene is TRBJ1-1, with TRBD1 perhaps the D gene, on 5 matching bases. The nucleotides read TGTGCCAGCAGTTTCAATCCCGGGGGCACTGAAGCTTTCTTT. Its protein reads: CASSFNPGGTEAFF.